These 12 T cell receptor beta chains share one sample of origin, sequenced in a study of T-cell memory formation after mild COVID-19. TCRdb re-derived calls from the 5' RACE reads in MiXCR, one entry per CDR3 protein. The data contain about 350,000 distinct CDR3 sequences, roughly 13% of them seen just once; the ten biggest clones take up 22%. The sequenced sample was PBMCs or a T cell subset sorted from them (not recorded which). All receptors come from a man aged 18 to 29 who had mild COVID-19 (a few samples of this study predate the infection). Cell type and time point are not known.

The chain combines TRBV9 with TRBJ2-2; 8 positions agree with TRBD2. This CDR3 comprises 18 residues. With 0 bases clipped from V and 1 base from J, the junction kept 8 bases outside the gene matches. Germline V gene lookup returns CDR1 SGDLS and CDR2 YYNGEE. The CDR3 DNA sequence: TGTGCCAGCAGCGTAGGCCTGTGGCTAGCGGGGAACACCGGGGAGCTGTTTTTT. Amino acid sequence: CASSVGLWLAGNTGELFF.

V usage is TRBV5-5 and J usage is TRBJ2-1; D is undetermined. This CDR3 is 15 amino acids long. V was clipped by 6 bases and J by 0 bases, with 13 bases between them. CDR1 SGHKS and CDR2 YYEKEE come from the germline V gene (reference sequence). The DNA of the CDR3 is TGTGCCAGCACGTCGGTGCCCAGCTCCTACAATGAGCAGTTCTTC. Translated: CASTSVPSSYNEQFF.

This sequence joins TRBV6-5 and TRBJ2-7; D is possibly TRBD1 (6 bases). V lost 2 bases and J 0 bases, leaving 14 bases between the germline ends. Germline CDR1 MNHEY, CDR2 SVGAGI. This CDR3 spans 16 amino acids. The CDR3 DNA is TGTGCCAGCAGTTACAAGCCCAGGGGCTTCTCCTACGAGCAGTACGTC. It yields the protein CASSYKPRGFSYEQYV.

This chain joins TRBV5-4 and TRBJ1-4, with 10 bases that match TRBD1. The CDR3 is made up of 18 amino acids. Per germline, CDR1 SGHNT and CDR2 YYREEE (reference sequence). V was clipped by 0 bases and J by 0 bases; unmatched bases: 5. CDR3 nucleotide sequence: TGTGCCAGCAGCTTGGGGGAGGACAGGGGGACAACTAATGAAAAACTGTTTTTT. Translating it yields CASSLGEDRGTTNEKLFF. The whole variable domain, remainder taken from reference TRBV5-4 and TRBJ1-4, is ETGVTQSPTHLIKTRGQQVTLRCSSQSGHNTVSWYQQALGQGPQFIFQYYREEENGRGNFPPRFSGLQFPNYSSELNVNALELDDSALYLCASSLGEDRGTTNEKLFFGSGTQLSVL.

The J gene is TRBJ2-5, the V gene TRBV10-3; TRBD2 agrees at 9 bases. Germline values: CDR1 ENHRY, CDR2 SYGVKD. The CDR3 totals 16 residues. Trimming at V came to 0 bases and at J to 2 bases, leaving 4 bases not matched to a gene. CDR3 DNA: TGTGCCATCAGTGAGTCGACTAGCGGACCTCAAGAGACCCAGTACTTC. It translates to CAISESTSGPQETQYF.

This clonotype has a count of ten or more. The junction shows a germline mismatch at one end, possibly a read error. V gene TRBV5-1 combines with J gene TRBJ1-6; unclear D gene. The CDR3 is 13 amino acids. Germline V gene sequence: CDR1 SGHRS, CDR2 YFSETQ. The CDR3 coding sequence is TGTGCCAGCAGCTTAGCTGGCAGGTCACCCCTCCACTTT. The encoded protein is CASSLAGRSPLHF.

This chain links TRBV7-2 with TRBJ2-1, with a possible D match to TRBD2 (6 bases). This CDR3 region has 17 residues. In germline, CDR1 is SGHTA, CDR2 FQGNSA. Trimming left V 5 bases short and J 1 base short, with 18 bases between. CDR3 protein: CASSTSLAVFSYNEQFF. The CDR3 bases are TGTGCCAGCAGCACGTCGTTAGCGGTTTTTTCCTACAATGAGCAGTTCTTC.

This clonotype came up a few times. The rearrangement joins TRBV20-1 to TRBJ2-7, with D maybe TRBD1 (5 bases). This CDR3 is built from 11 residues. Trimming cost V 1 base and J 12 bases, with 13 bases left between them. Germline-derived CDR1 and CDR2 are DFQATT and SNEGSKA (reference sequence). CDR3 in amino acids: CSARATGSLYF. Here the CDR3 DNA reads TGCAGTGCTAGAGCCACAGGTAGCTTGTACTTC.

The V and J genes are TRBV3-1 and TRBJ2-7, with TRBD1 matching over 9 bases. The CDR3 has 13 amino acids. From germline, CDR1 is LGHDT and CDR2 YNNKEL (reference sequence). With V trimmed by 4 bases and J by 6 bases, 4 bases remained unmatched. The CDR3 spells CASSPRTGAEQYF. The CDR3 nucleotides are TGTGCCAGCAGCCCACGGACAGGGGCCGAGCAGTACTTC.

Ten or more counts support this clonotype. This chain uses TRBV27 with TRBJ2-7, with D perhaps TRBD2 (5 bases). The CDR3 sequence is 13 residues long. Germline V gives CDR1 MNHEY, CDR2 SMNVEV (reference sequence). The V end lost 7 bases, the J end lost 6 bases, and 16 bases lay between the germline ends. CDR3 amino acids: CASIGLASLEQYV. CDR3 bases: TGTGCCAGCATCGGGCTAGCTTCCCTCGAGCAGTACGTC.

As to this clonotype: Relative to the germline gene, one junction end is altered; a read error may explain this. The CDR3 region is CTSRSDGANVLTF. The CDR3 bases are TGTACCAGCCGTTCGGATGGGGCCAACGTCCTGACTTTC. The chain employs TRBV6-2 or TRBV6-3 and TRBJ2-6; D ambiguous. CDR1 and CDR2 from the germline V gene are MNHEY and SVGEGT. This CDR3 region has 13 residues.

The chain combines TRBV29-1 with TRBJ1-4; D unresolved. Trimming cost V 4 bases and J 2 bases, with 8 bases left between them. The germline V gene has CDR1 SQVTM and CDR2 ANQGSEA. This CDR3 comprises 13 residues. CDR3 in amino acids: CSVAPGTNEKLFF. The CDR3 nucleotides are TGCAGCGTTGCACCGGGGACTAATGAAAAACTGTTTTTT.